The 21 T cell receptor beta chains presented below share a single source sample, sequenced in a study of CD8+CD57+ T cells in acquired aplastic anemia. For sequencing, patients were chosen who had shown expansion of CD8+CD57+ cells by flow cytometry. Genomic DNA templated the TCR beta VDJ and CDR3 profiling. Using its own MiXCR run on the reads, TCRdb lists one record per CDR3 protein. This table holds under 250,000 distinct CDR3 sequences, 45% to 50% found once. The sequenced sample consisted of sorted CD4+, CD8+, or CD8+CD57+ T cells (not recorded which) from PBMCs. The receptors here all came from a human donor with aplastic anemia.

The CDR3 loop is CASSQKGLAGIDEQYF. DNA of the CDR3: TGCGCCAGCAGCCAAAAAGGACTAGCGGGTATCGACGAGCAGTACTTC. The J gene is TRBJ2-7, the V gene TRBV4-1, with 11 positions matching TRBD2. The CDR3 runs to 16 residues. Germline V CDR1 and CDR2: MGHRA, YSYEKL. J gave up 5 bases and V 2 bases, and 8 bases lay outside the gene matches.

Here the CDR3 DNA reads TGTGCCACCAGCAGCGTTTACCCCGGGGCGGTGAACACTGAAGCTTTCTTT. Translating gives CATSSVYPGAVNTEAFF. V gene TRBV15 combines with J gene TRBJ1-1; TRBD1 might be the D (5 bases). CDR1 is LNHNV and CDR2 is YYDKDF in the germline V gene (reference sequence). The CDR3 has 17 residues. The V end lost 3 bases, the J end lost 0 bases, and 17 bases lay between the germline ends.

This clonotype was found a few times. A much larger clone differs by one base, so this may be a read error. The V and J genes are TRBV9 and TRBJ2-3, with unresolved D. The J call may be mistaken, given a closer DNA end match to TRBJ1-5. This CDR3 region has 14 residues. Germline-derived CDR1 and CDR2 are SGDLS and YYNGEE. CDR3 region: CASSVGTVTDTQHF. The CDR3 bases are TGTGCCAGCAGCGTAGGTACAGTCACAGATACGCAGCATTTT.

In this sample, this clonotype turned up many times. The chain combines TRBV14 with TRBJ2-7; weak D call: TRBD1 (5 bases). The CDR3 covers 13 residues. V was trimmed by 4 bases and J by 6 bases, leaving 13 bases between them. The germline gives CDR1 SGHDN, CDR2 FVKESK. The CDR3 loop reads CASSLTGVGEQYF. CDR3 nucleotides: TGTGCCAGCAGCCTCACAGGAGTAGGCGAGCAGTACTTC. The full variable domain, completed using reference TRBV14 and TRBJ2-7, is EAGVTQFPSHSVIEKGQTVTLRCDPISGHDNLYWYRRVMGKEIKFLLHFVKESKQDESGMPNNRFLAERTGGTYSTLKVQPAELEDSGVYFCASSLTGVGEQYFGPGTRLTVT.

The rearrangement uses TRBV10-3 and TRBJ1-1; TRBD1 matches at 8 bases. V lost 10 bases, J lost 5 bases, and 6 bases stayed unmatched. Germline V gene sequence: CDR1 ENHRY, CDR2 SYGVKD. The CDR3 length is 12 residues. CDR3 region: CATRTGKTEAFF. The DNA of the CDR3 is TGTGCCACTCGGACAGGGAAGACTGAAGCTTTCTTT.

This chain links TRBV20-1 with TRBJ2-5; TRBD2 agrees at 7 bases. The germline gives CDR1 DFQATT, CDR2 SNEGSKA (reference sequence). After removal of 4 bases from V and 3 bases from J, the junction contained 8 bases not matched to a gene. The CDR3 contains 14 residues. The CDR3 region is CSANPEGREETQYF. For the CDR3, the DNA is TGCAGTGCTAACCCGGAGGGGAGGGAAGAGACCCAGTACTTC.

CDR3 in DNA: TGTGCCAGCAGCTCCGCGACCGAGCAGTACTTC. This gives the protein CASSSATEQYF. V is TRBV9 and J is TRBJ2-7; D unclear. The CDR3 length is 11 residues. V was pared by 4 bases and J by 6 bases, with 8 bases between. Germline loops: CDR1 SGDLS, CDR2 YYNGEE.

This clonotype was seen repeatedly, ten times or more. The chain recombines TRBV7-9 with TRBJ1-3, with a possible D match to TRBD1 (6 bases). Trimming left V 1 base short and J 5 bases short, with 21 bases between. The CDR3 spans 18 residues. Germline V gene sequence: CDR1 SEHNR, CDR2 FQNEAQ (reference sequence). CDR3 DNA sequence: TGTGCCAGCAGCTTAGGGGGGGCAGGTACGCTTTGGAGAAACACCATATATTTT. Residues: CASSLGGAGTLWRNTIYF.

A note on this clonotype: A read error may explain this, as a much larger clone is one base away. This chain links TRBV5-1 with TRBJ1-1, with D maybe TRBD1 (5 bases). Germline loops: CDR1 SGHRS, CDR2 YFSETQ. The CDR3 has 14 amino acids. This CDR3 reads CASSWSGSGTEAFF. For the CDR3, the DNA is TGTGCCAGCAGCTGGTCAGGGTCAGGCACTGAAGCTTTCTTT.

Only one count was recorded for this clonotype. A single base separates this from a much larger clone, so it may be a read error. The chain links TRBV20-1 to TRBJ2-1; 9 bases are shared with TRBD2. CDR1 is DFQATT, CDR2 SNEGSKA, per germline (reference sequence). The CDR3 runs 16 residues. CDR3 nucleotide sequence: TGCAGTGCAAGAGACATAGCGGGAGATTTTCGGAATGGGCAGTTCTTC. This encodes CSARDIAGDFRNGQFF.

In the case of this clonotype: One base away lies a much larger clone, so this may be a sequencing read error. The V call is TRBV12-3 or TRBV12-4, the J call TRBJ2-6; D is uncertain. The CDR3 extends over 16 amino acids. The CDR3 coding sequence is TGTGCCAGCAGTTCCTCTGGGATCTCTGGGACCAACGTCCTGACTTTC. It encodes CASSSSGISGTNVLTF.

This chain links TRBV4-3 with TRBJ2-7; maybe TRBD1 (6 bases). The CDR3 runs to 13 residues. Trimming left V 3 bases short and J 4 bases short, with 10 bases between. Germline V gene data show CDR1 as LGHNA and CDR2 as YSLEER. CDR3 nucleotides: TGCGCCAGCAGCCAGGAAGGGGGATACGAGCAGTACTTC. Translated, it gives CASSQEGGYEQYF.

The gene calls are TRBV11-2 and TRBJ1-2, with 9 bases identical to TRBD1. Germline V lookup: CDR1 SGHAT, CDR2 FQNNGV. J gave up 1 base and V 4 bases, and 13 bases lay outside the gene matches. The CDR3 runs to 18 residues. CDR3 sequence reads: CASSSPRGQGHLNYGYTF. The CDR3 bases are TGTGCCAGCAGCTCACCGCGGGGACAGGGCCATCTTAACTATGGCTACACCTTC.

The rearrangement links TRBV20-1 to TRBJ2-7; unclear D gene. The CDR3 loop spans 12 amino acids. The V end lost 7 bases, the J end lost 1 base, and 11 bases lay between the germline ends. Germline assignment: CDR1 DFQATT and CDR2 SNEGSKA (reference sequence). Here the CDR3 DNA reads TGCAGTGGTTCGGGTCAGTCCTACGAGCAGTACTTC. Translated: CSGSGQSYEQYF.

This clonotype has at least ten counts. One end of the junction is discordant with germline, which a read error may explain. The CDR3 protein is CASSPRLGGREQETQYF. The DNA for the CDR3 is TGTGCCAGTAGTCCCCGTCTGGGCGGGAGAGAACAAGAGACCCAGTATTTC. This chain connects TRBV19 to TRBJ2-5; 7 bases map to TRBD2. Germline CDR1 LNHDA, CDR2 SQIVND (reference sequence). The CDR3 length is 17 residues.

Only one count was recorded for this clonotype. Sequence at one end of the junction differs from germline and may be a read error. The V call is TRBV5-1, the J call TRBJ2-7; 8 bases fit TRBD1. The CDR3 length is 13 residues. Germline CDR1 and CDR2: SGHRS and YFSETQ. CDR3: CASTGTGTYEQYF. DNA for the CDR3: TGCGCCAGCACGGGGACAGGAACCTACGAGCAATACTTC.

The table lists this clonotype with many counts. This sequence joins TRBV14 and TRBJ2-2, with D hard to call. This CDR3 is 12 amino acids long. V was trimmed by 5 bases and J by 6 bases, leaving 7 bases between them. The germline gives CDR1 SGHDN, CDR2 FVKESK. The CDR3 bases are TGTGCCAGCAGCACGTCGGCCGGGGAGCTGTTTTTT. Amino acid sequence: CASSTSAGELFF. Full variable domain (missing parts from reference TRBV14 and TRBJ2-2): EAGVTQFPSHSVIEKGQTVTLRCDPISGHDNLYWYRRVMGKEIKFLLHFVKESKQDESGMPNNRFLAERTGGTYSTLKVQPAELEDSGVYFCASSTSAGELFFGEGSRLTVL.

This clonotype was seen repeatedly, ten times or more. CDR3 sequence: CASIVSGGAYNEQFF. The CDR3 nucleotides are TGTGCCAGCATCGTCAGCGGGGGGGCCTACAATGAGCAGTTCTTC. The V call is TRBV5-5, the J call TRBJ2-1, with 10 bases identical to TRBD2. Per the germline V gene, CDR1 is SGHKS and CDR2 is YYEKEE (reference sequence). This CDR3 region has 15 residues. The junction had 5 bases not matched to a gene; V was cut back by 6 bases and J by 2 bases. Looking up the rest from reference TRBV5-5 and TRBJ2-1 gives the full variable domain: DAGVTQSPTHLIKTRGQQVTLRCSPISGHKSVSWYQQVLGQGPQFIFQYYEKEERGRGNFPDRFSARQFPNYSSELNVNALLLGDSALYLCASIVSGGAYNEQFFGPGTRLTVL.

This CDR3 reads CAWSHSGRGYEQYF. The CDR3 DNA sequence: TGTGCCTGGAGTCATAGCGGGAGAGGGTACGAGCAGTACTTC. The chain joins TRBV30 to TRBJ2-7, with 9 bases lining up with TRBD2. This CDR3 region has 14 residues. CDR1 and CDR2 (germline): GTSNPN, SVGIG (reference sequence). J was trimmed by 4 bases and V by 2 bases; bases with no gene match: 6.

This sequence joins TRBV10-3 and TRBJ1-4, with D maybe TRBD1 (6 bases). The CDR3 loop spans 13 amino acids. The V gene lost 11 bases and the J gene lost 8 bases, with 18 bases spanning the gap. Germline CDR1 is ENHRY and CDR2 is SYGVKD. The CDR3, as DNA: TGTGCCGCGAGGGGGGGGTTCGGGGAAAAACTGTTTTTT. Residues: CAARGGFGEKLFF.

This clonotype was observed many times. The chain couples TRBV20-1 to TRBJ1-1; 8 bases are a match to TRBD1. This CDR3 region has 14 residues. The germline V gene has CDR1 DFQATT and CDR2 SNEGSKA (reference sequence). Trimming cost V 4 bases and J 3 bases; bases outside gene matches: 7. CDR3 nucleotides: TGCAGTGCTAAAGGGGTGACAGGGGACACTGAAGCTTTCTTT. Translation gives CSAKGVTGDTEAFF.